This record looks at one TCR beta chain sequence and its context. The table came from immunoSEQ multiplex PCR; TCRdb's copy has only in-frame clones and leaves some out. Of 110,000 to 150,000 clones in the sample, approximately 80% were seen once. The data originate from a study of blood T cell repertoires in COVID-19. On the study more broadly: PBMCs, B-cell-depleted T cells, or T cells were the source of the cDNA or gDNA that made up the material.

Living in roughly 25 US areas, the participants were between roughly 18 and 89 years of age. Among Cohort 3 donors, those recovered had two negative PCRs, clearance, or symptom resolution. CDR1 SEHNR and CDR2 FQNEAQ come from the germline V gene (reference sequence). This CDR3 has 17 amino acids. The junction had 13 bases not matched to a gene; V was cut back by 1 base and J by 9 bases. The sequencing input was PBMCs or T cells enriched from blood (not recorded which). The chain links TRBV7-9 to TRBJ2-1; 9 nucleotides line up with TRBD2. This TCR derives from a middle-aged woman who had recovered from COVID-19. The DNA of the CDR3 is TGTGCCAGCAGCTTAGGGGGTGGCGGGAGGGCCTCCAGTGAGCAGTTCTTC. Translation gives CASSLGGGGRASSEQFF.